This entry features one TCR beta chain sequence. Its cognate antigen is unknown. These data come from a study of OX40 agonist ivuxolimab in advanced cancers. Turning to the study itself: Dose-escalation patients were diagnosed with hepatocellular carcinoma, melanoma, renal cell cancer or head and neck cancer. Notes on the study in general: CD4+ T cells averaged fewer expanded clones than CD8+ T cells. Some nonresponders also had low normalized T-cell clonal expansion.

The CDR3 covers 17 residues. Germline CDR1 is PRHDT and CDR2 is FYEKMQ (reference sequence). Trimming removed 5 bases from V and 4 bases from J; junction bases left unmatched: 14. The method was immunoSEQ multiplex PCR; TCRdb's version includes in-frame clones alone and lacks a portion of them. The table records 130,000 or so clones, 90% of them present only once. The sequence was collected from an adult with an advanced solid tumor such as melanoma, head and neck, liver or kidney cancer. Here the sequenced sample was CD4+ or CD8+ T cells sorted from blood, taken in a trial of the OX40 agonist ivuxolimab. The J gene is TRBJ2-1, the V gene TRBV13; 7 nucleotides line up with TRBD2. The CDR3 DNA is TGTGCCAGCAGCCCCCGGGTCGGGCTAGCGGAATACAATGAGCAGTTCTTC. It translates to CASSPRVGLAEYNEQFF.